The source of this T cell receptor beta chain is a study of blood T cell repertoires in COVID-19. About the study: The study drew acute and convalescent COVID-19 samples from the United States, Italy and Spain. PBMCs, B-cell-depleted T cells, or T cells provided the cDNA or gDNA that made up the material.

This clone was detected only once. Trimming stripped 7 bases from V and 7 bases from J, with 17 bases between. Germline CDR1 is MNHNY and CDR2 is SVGAGI (reference sequence). The CDR3 contains 14 residues. In the original analysis: Nucleated cell number was recorded as an estimate derived from reference gene primer amplification. Profiling relied on immunoSEQ multiplex PCR, and the TCRdb table lists in-frame clones only, not all of them. D and trimming come from the DNA, and the V and J calls and clone size come from that table. The repertoire includes around 130,000 clones, approximately 88% of them detected once, and 15% to 20% sits in the top ten.

The receptor comes from a woman of 80 years or more with acute or convalescent COVID-19. The V call is TRBV6-6, the J call TRBJ2-1; D is undetermined. The sequenced material came from peripheral blood. CDR3 loop: CASTSGLITNEQFF. The CDR3 coding sequence is TGTGCCAGCACCTCGGGTCTAATCACGAATGAGCAGTTCTTC.